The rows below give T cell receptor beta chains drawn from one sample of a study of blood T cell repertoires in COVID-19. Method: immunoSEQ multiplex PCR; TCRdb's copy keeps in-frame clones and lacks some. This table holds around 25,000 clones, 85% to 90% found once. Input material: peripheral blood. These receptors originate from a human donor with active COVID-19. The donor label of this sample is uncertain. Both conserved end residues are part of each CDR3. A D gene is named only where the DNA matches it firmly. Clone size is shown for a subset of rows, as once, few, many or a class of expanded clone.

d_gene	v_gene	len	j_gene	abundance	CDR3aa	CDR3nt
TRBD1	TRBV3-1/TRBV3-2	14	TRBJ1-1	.	CASSQRQGAGEAFF	TGTGCCAGCAGCCAGAGACAGGGGGCCGGTGAAGCTTTCTTT
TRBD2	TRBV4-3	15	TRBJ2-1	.	CASSLGLAGYNEQFF	TGCGCCAGCAGCCTCGGACTAGCCGGGTACAATGAGCAGTTCTTC
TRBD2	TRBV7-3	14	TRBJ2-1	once	CASRPGGGYNEQFF	TGTGCCAGCAGGCCCGGGGGGGGCTACAATGAGCAGTTCTTC
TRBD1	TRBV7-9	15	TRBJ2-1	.	CASSPPAGGRNEQFF	TGTGCCAGCAGCCCCCCGGCAGGGGGCAGGAATGAGCAGTTCTTC
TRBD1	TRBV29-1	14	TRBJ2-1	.	CSVYNRGFNNEQFF	TGCAGCGTCTACAACAGGGGATTTAACAATGAGCAGTTCTTC
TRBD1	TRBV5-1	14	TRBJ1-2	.	CASSSGQGIAVYTF	TGCGCCAGCAGCTCGGGACAGGGGATAGCAGTTTACACCTTC
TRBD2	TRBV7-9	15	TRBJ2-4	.	CASLPSGAAKNIQYF	TGTGCCAGCCTCCCGAGCGGGGCTGCCAAAAACATTCAGTACTTC
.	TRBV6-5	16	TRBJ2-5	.	CASSYFGNGGQETQYF	.
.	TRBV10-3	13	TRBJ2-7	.	CAISDPGFYEQYF	TGTGCCATCAGTGATCCAGGGTTCTACGAGCAGTACTTC
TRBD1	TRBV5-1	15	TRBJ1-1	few	CASSLGTGWNTEAFF	TGCGCCAGCAGCTTGGGGACAGGATGGAACACTGAAGCTTTCTTT
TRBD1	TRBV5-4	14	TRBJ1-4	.	CASSGTGTGRKLFF	TGTGCCAGCAGCGGAACCGGGACAGGGAGGAAACTGTTTTTT
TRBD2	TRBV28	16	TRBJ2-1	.	CASSSPQREGYNEQFF	TGTGCCAGCAGTTCACCCCAGCGGGAGGGCTACAATGAGCAGTTCTTC
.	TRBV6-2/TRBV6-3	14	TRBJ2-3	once	CASSSPLSEDTQYF	TGTGCCAGCAGTTCCCCCTTATCCGAGGATACGCAGTATTTT
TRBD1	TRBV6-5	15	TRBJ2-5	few	CASSYDRGYQETQYF	TGTGCCAGCAGTTACGACAGGGGGTACCAAGAGACCCAGTACTTC
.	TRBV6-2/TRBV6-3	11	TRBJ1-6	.	CASSSYSPLHF	TGTGCCAGCAGCTCCTATTCACCCCTCCACTTT
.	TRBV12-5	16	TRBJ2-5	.	CASGLAGSRVQETQYF	TGTGCTAGTGGTCTTGCCGGGTCTCGCGTACAAGAGACCCAGTACTTC
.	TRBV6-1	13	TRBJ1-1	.	CASSEAPGGVAFF	TGTGCCAGCAGTGAAGCCCCCGGCGGGGTCGCTTTCTTT
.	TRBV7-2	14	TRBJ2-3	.	CASSQNTGMDTQYF	TGTGCCAGCAGCCAGAATACAGGGATGGATACGCAGTATTTT
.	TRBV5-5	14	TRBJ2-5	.	CASVQGMGGETQYF	TGTGCCAGCGTACAGGGGATGGGGGGAGAGACCCAGTACTTC
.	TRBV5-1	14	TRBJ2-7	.	CASTPAGVTYEQYF	TGCGCCAGCACCCCCGCAGGGGTTACCTACGAGCAGTACTTC
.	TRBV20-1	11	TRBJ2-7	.	CSAMTDYEQYF	TGCAGTGCTATGACAGACTACGAGCAGTACTTC
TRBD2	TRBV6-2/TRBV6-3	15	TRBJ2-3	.	CASSYPYGGEDTQYF	TGTGCCAGCAGTTACCCCTACGGGGGGGAAGATACGCAGTATTTT
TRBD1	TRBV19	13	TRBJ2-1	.	CACRQGSDNEQFF	TGTGCCTGCAGACAGGGGTCCGACAATGAGCAGTTCTTC
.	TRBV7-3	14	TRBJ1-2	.	CASSLSQGGDGYTF	TGTGCCAGCAGCTTAAGTCAGGGTGGGGATGGCTACACCTTC
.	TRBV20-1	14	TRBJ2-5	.	CSASRAVRGGTQYF	TGCAGTGCTAGTCGCGCGGTGAGAGGGGGGACCCAGTACTTC
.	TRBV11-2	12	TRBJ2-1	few	CASCRWRNEQFF	TGTGCCAGCTGTCGGTGGAGAAATGAGCAGTTCTTC
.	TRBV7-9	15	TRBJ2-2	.	CASSLSRQDTGELFF	TGTGCCAGCAGCTTATCTAGACAGGACACCGGGGAGCTGTTTTTT
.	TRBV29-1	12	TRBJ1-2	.	CSALADPDGYTF	TGCAGCGCTTTAGCTGACCCCGATGGCTACACCTTC
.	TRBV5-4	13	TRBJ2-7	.	CASSLNGVYEQYF	TGTGCCAGCAGCTTGAACGGAGTTTACGAGCAGTACTTC
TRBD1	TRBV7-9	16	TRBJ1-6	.	CASSSGRTGDNSPLHF	TGTGCCAGCAGCTCCGGACGGACAGGAGATAATTCACCCCTCCACTTT
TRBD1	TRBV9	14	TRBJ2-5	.	CASSATGVEEPQYF	TGTGCCAGCAGCGCAACAGGGGTGGAAGAGCCCCAGTACTTC
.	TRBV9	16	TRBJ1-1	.	CASAPSGGGRFTEAFF	TGTGCCAGCGCCCCATCCGGGGGGGGGCGATTCACTGAAGCTTTCTTT
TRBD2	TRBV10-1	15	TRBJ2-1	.	CASSETSGGEDEQFF	TGCGCCAGCAGTGAGACTAGCGGGGGGGAGGATGAGCAGTTCTTC
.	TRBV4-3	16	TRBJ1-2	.	CASSQDLAGGPYGYTF	TGCGCCAGCAGCCAAGATCTAGCGGGGGGGCCTTATGGCTACACCTTC
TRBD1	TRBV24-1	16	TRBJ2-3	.	CATSDSGGMNADTQYF	TGTGCCACCAGTGATTCAGGGGGCATGAACGCAGATACGCAGTATTTT
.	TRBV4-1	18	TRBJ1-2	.	CASSQGLRETETNYGYTF	TGCGCCAGCAGCCAAGGCCTCCGGGAGACAGAAACTAACTATGGCTACACCTTC
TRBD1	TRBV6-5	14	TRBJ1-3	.	CASSTGVDGNTIYF	TGTGCCAGCTCCACAGGGGTGGACGGAAACACCATATATTTT
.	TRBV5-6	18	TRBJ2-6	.	CASSSDGSTISGANVLTF	TGTGCCAGCAGCTCAGACGGGAGCACCATCTCTGGGGCCAACGTCCTGACTTTC
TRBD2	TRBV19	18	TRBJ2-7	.	CASTTTSGRFSGSYEQYF	TGTGCCAGTACCACGACTAGCGGGAGGTTCAGCGGTTCGTACGAGCAGTACTTC
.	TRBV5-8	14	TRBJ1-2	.	CASSLGQEGYGYTF	TGTGCCAGCAGCTTGGGCCAGGAAGGCTATGGCTACACCTTC
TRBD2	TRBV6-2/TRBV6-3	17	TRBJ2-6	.	CASSSPGLAAGANVLTF	TGTGCCAGCAGTTCTCCGGGACTAGCGGCTGGGGCCAACGTCCTGACTTTC
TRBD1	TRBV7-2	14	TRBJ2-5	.	CASSPGQGAETQYF	TGTGCCAGCAGCCCCGGACAGGGGGCAGAGACCCAGTACTTC
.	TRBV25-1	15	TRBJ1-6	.	CASREPGHVFSPLHF	TGTGCCAGCAGAGAACCGGGACACGTCTTTTCACCCCTCCACTTT
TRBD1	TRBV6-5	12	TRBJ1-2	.	CASSPDRAGYTF	TGTGCCAGCAGTCCTGACAGGGCTGGCTACACCTTC
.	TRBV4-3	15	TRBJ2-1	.	CASSQGGGGTNEQFF	TGCGCCAGCAGCCAAGGGGGTGGAGGGACCAATGAGCAGTTCTTC
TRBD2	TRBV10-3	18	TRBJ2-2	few	CAISVELAGGPNTGELFF	TGTGCCATCAGTGTAGAACTAGCGGGAGGCCCGAACACCGGGGAGCTGTTTTTT
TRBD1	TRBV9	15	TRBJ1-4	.	CASSPGDRVGEKLFF	TGTGCCAGCAGCCCTGGGGACAGGGTGGGGGAAAAACTGTTTTTT
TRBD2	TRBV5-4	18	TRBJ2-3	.	CASSIPGLAGVRGSTQYF	TGTGCCAGCAGCATACCGGGACTAGCGGGAGTTCGTGGTAGTACGCAGTATTTT
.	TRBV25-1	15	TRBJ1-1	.	CASSYELWGLRAAFF	TGTGCCAGCAGCTATGAGTTGTGGGGGCTGAGGGCAGCTTTCTTT
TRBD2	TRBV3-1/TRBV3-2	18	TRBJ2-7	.	CASSQTSGSRKGSYEQYF	TGTGCCAGCAGCCAGACCAGCGGGAGTCGTAAGGGCTCCTACGAGCAGTACTTC
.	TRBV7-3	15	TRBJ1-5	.	CASSLRGLGNQPQHF	TGTGCCAGCAGCTTACGCGGGTTGGGCAATCAGCCCCAGCATTTT
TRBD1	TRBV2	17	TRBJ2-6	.	CASFGRDRESGANVLTF	TGTGCCAGCTTTGGCCGGGACAGAGAATCTGGGGCCAACGTCCTGACTTTC
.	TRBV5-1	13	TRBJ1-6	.	CASGRQGDSPLHF	TGCGCCAGCGGGAGGCAGGGAGATTCACCCCTCCACTTT
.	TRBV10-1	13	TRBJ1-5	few	CASITTGQLPQHF	TGCGCCAGCATCACGACAGGTCAACTGCCCCAGCATTTT
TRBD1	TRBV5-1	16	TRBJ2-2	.	CASTSAGQANTGELFF	TGCGCCAGCACCAGCGCGGGACAGGCAAACACCGGGGAGCTGTTTTTT
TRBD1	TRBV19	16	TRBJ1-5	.	CASSFDGTGIYQPQHF	TGTGCCAGTAGTTTCGACGGGACAGGGATCTATCAGCCCCAGCATTTT
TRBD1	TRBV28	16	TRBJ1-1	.	CASSLEGGQGATEAFF	TGTGCCAGCAGTCTCGAGGGGGGACAGGGGGCCACTGAAGCTTTCTTT
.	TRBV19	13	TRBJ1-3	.	CASRALSGNTIYF	TGTGCCAGTAGAGCCCTCTCTGGAAACACCATATATTTT
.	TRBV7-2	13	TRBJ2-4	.	CASSHFDKNIQYF	TGTGCCAGCAGCCACTTCGACAAAAACATTCAGTACTTC
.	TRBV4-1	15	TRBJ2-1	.	CASSQAGQGTNEQFF	TGCGCCAGCAGCCAAGCTGGTCAGGGAACGAATGAGCAGTTCTTC